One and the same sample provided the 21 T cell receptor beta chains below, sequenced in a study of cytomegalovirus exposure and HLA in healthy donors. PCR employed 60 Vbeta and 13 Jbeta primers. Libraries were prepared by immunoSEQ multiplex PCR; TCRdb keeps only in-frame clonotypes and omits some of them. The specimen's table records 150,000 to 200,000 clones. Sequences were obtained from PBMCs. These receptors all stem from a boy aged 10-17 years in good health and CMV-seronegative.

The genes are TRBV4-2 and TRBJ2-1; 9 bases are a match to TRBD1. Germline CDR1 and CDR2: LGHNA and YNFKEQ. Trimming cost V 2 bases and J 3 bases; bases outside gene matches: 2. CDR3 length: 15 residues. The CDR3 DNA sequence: TGTGCCAGCAGCCAACTGACAGGGGGCTACAATGAGCAGTTCTTC. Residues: CASSQLTGGYNEQFF.

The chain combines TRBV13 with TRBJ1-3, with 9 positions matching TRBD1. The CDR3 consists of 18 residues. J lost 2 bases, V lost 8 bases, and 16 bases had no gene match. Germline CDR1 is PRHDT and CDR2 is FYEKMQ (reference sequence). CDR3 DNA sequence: TGTGCCAGCCGACAGGGGGGAGTTATCCAACACACTGGAAACACCATATATTTT. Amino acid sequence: CASRQGGVIQHTGNTIYF. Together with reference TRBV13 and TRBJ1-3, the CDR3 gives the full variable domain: AAGVIQSPRHLIKEKRETATLKCYPIPRHDTVYWYQQGPGQDPQFLISFYEKMQSDKGSIPDRFSAQQFSDYHSELNMSSLELGDSALYFCASRQGGVIQHTGNTIYFGEGSWLTVV.

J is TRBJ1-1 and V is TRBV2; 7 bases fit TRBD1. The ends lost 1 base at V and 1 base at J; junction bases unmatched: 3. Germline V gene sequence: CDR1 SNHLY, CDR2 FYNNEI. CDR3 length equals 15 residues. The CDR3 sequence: CASSEEGQKNTEAFF. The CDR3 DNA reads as TGTGCCAGCAGTGAAGAGGGACAGAAGAACACTGAAGCTTTCTTT.

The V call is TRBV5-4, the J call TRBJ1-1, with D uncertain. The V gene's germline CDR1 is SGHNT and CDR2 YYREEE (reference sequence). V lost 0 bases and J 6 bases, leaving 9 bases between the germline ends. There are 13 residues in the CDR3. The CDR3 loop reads CASSLAQRAEAFF. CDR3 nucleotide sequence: TGTGCCAGCAGCTTGGCACAACGGGCTGAAGCTTTCTTT.

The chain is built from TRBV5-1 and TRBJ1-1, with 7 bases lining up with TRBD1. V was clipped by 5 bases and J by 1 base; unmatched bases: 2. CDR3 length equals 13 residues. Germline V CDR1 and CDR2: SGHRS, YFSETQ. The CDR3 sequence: CASSRTGNTEAFF. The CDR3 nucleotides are TGCGCCAGCAGTAGGACAGGGAACACTGAAGCTTTCTTT.

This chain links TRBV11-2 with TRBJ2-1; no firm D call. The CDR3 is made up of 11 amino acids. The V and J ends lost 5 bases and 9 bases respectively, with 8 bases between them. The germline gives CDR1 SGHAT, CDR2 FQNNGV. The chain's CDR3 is CASSARSEQFF. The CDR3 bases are TGTGCCAGCAGCGCGCGGTCTGAGCAGTTCTTC.

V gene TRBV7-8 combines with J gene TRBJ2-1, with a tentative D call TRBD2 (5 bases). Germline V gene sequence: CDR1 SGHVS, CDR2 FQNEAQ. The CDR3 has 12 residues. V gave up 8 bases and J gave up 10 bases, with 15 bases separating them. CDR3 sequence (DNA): TGTGCCAGCTTAGGGAATGGGAGAGAGCAGTTCTTC. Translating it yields CASLGNGREQFF.

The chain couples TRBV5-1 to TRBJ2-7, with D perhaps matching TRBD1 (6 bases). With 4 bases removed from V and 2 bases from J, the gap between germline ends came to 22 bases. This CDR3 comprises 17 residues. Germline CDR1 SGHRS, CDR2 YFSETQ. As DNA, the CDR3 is TGCGCCAGCAGCCTGGAACCGGGTGGGACACATACCTACGAGCAGTACTTC. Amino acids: CASSLEPGGTHTYEQYF.

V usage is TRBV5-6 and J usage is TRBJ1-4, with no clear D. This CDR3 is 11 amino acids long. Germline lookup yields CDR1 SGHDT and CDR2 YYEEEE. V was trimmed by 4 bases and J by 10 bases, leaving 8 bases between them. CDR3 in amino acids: CASSRSGKLFF. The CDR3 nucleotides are TGTGCCAGCAGCCGGTCAGGAAAACTGTTTTTT.

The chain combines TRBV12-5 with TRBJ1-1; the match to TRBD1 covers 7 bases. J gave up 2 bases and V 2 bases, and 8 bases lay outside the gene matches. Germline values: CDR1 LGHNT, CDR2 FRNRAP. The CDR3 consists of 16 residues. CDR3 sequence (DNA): TGTGCTAGTGGTTTGTTGTGGACAGGACGCAACACTGAAGCTTTCTTT. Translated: CASGLLWTGRNTEAFF.

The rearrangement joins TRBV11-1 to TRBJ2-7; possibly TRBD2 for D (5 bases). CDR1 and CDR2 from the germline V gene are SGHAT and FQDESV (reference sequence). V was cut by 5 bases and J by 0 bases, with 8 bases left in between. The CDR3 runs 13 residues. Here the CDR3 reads CASSPRGSYEQYF. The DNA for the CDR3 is TGTGCCAGCAGCCCCCGGGGCTCCTACGAGCAGTACTTC.

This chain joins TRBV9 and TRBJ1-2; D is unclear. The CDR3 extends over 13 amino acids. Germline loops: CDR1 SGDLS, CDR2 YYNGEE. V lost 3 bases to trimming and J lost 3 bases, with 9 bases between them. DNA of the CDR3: TGTGCCAGCAGCGGACATGGGCACTATGGCTACACCTTC. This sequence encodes CASSGHGHYGYTF. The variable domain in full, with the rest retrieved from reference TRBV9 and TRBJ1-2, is DSGVTQTPKHLITATGQRVTLRCSPRSGDLSVYWYQQSLDQGLQFLIQYYNGEERAKGNILERFSAQQFPDLHSELNLSSLELGDSALYFCASSGHGHYGYTFGSGTRLTVV.

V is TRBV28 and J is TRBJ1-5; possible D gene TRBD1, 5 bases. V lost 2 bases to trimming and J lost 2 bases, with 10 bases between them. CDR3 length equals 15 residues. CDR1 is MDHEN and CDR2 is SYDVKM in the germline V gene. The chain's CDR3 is CASSLTGARNQPQHF. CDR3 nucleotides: TGTGCCAGCAGTTTAACTGGGGCGCGCAATCAGCCCCAGCATTTT.

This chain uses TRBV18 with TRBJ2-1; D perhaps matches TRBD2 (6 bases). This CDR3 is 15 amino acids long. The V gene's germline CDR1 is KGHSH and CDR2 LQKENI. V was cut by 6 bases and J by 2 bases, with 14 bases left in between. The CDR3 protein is CASSASVSTYNEQFF. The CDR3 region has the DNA TGTGCCAGCTCGGCTAGCGTGTCTACCTACAATGAGCAGTTCTTC.

Written as DNA, the CDR3 is TGCGCCAGCAGCCAAGATCATCGCAGGGAGGTCGGCTATGGCTACACCTTC. Its protein product is CASSQDHRREVGYGYTF. The chain recombines TRBV4-3 with TRBJ1-2; tentative D call: TRBD1 (5 bases). Germline values: CDR1 LGHNA, CDR2 YSLEER. The CDR3 loop spans 17 amino acids. The V end was cut by 0 bases, the J end by 4 bases, with 18 bases between.

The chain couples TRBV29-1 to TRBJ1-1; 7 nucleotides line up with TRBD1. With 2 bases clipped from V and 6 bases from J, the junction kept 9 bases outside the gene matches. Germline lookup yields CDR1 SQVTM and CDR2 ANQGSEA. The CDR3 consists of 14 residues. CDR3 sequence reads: CSVEYWAGGSEAFF. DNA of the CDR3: TGCAGCGTTGAATATTGGGCAGGGGGATCTGAAGCTTTCTTT.

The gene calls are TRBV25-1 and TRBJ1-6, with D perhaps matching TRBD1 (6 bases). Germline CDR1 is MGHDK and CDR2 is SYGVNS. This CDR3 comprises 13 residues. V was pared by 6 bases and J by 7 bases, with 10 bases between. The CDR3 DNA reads TGTGCCAGCAGGAGCGACAGGAATTCACCCCTCCACTTT. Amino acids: CASRSDRNSPLHF.

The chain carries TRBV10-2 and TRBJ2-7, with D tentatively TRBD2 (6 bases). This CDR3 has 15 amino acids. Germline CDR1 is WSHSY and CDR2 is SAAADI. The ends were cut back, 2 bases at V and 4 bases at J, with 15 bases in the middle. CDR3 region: CASSEGGTPGYEQYF. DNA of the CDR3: TGCGCCAGCAGTGAGGGCGGGACTCCCGGATACGAGCAGTACTTC.

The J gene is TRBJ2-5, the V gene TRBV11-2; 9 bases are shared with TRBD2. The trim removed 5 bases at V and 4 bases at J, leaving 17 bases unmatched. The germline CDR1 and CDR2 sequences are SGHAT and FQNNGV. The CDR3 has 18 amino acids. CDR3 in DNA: TGTGCCAGCAGCCCGCCCGCTAGCGGGGCCATGGGGCCAGAGACCCAGTACTTC. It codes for CASSPPASGAMGPETQYF.

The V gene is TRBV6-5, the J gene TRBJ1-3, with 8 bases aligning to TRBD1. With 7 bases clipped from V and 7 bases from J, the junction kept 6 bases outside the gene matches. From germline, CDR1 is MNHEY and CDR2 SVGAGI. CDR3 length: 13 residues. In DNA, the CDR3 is TGTGCCAGCAAGGGACAGGCCCCGAACACCATATATTTT. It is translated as CASKGQAPNTIYF.

CDR3 residues: CASTLGLGEAQHF. The CDR3 nucleotides read TGTGCTAGTACCCTGGGGCTGGGGGAGGCCCAGCATTTT. V gene TRBV12-5 combines with J gene TRBJ1-5, with D maybe TRBD1 (5 bases). The CDR3 runs to 13 residues. Per the germline V gene, CDR1 is LGHNT and CDR2 is FRNRAP. V was trimmed by 8 bases and J by 11 bases, leaving 19 bases between them. The full variable domain, completed using reference TRBV12-5 and TRBJ1-5, is DARVTQTPRHKVTEMGQEVTMRCQPILGHNTVFWYRQTMMQGLELLAYFRNRAPLDDSGMPKDRFSAEMPDATLATLKIQPSEPRDSAVYFCASTLGLGEAQHFGDGTRLSIL.